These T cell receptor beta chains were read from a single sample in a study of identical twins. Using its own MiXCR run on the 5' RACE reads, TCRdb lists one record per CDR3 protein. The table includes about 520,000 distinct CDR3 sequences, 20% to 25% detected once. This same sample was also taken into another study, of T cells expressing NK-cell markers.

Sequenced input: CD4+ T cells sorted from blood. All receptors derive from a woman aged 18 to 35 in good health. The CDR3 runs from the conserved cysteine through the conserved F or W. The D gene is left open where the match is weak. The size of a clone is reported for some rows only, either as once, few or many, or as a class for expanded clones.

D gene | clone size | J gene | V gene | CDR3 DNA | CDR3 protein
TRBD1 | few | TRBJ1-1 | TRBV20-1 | TGCAGTGCTAGTAGGGGGCATATGAACACTGAAGCTTTCTTT | CSASRGHMNTEAFF
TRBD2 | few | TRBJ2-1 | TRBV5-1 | TGCGCCAGCAGCTTGGCTTTATCTAGCGGGGGGTGGGGTGAGCAGTTCTTC | CASSLALSSGGWGEQFF
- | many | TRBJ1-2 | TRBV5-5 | TGTGCCAGCAGCTTGGTTCAGGGACTAGGCTACACCTTC | CASSLVQGLGYTF
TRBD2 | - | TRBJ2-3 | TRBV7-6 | TGTGCCAGCAGCTTGTGGACTAGCGGGAGCCCAGATACGCAGTATTTT | CASSLWTSGSPDTQYF
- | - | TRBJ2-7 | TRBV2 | TGTGCCAGTACCGGGACGGTAAGCTCCTACGAGCAGTACTTC | CASTGTVSSYEQYF
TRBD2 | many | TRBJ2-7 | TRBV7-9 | TGTGCCAGCAGCCTAGGAGATAGCGGGAGGAACCACGAGCAGTACTTC | CASSLGDSGRNHEQYF
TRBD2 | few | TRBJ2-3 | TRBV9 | TGTGCCAGCAGCGTAGCTAACGGGAGGGGCACAGATACGCAGTATTTT | CASSVANGRGTDTQYF
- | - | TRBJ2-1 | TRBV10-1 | TGCGCCAGCAGTGAGGGGGTATCCTACAATGAGCAGTTCTTC | CASSEGVSYNEQFF
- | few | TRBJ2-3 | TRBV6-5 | TGTGCCAGCAGTTTCAACCCCACAGATACGCAGTATTTT | CASSFNPTDTQYF
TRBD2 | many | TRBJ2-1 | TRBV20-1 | TGCAGTGCTAGAGACTCCCGACTAGCGGCTAGGGTTCCGTTCTTC | CSARDSRLAARVPFF
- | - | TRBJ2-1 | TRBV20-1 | TGCAGTGCGAGAACCACAGGAAACAATGAGCAGTTCTTC | CSARTTGNNEQFF
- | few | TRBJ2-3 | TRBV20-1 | TGCAGTGTCCGCCAGGGGGGAGTCGATACGCAGTATTTT | CSVRQGGVDTQYF
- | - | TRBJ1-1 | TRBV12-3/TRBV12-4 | TGTGCCAGCAGTTCAACTCGGGGGAGGGGCCCCACTGAAGCTTTCTTT | CASSSTRGRGPTEAFF
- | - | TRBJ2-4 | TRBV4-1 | TGCGCCAGCGCTGGGGCCCCCAGCTTCAAAAACATTCAGTACTTC | CASAGAPSFKNIQYF
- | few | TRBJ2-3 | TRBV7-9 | TGTGCCAGCAGCCCCGCACTCGCTAGCACAGATACGCAGTATTTT | CASSPALASTDTQYF
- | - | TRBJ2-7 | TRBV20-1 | TGCAGTGCTAGAGACCCCCTTGGGCCCTACGAGCAGTACTTC | CSARDPLGPYEQYF
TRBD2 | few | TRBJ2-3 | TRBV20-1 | TGCAGTGCTAACCTAGCGGTTAGCACAGATACGCAGTATTTT | CSANLAVSTDTQYF
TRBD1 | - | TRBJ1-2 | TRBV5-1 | TGCGCCAGCAGCATGGGACAGGGCGATGGCTACACCTTC | CASSMGQGDGYTF
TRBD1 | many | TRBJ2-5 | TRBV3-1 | TGTGCCAGCAGCCCCTCAACAGGGGTTGGGAAGACCCAGTACTTC | CASSPSTGVGKTQYF
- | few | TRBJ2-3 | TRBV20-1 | TGCAGTGCTAGATTCGGACCCGATACGCAGTATTTT | CSARFGPDTQYF
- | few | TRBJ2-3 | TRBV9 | TGTGCCAGCAGCGTAGGGTATTCCACAGATACGCAGTATTTT | CASSVGYSTDTQYF
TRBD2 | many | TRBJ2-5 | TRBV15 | TGTGCCACAAGCACCCGGGGGGGCTGGGAGACCCAGTACTTC | CATSTRGGWETQYF
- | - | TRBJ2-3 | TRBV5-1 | TGCGCCAGCAGCTTCCAGACTAGCACAGATACGCAGTATTTT | CASSFQTSTDTQYF
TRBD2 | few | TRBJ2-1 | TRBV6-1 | TGTGCCAGCAGACCTAGCGGGGGGGTTCATGAGCAGTTCTTC | CASRPSGGVHEQFF
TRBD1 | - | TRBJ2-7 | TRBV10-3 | TGTGCCACCCAACTCGGGACAGGGGGGCGCGAGCAGTACTTC | CATQLGTGGREQYF
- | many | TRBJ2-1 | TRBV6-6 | TGTGCCAGCAGTTGGGCTAATGAGCAGTTCTTC | CASSWANEQFF
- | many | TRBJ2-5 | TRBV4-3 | TGCGCCAGCAGCCAAGATCTGGAAGAGACCCAGTACTTC | CASSQDLEETQYF
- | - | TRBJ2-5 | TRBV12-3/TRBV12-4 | TGTGCCAGCAGTTTTGGACAGTCCTTTTTGGAGACCCAGTACTTC | CASSFGQSFLETQYF
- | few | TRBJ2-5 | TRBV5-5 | TGTGCCAGCAGCTTCCGGGGGCTTGAGACCCAGTACTTC | CASSFRGLETQYF
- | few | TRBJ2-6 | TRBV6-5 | TGTGCCAGCAGTTACTCGGGCAGCAGCTCTGGGGCCAACGTCCTGACTTTC | CASSYSGSSSGANVLTF
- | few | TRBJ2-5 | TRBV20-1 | TGCAGTGCTAACGCCCCCGATTTCCAAGAGACCCAGTACTTC | CSANAPDFQETQYF
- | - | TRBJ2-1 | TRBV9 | TGTGCCAGCAGCGTAGACCAGGGAGTTTACAATGAGCAGTTCTTC | CASSVDQGVYNEQFF
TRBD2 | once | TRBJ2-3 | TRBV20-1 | TGCAGCGGTCTAGGCGGGGGGGCAGGTAATTTGGCAGATACGCAGTATTTT | CSGLGGGAGNLADTQYF
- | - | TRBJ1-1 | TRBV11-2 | TGTGCCAGCAGCTTAGATAACTGGGCAGGGGATGCTTTCTTT | CASSLDNWAGDAFF
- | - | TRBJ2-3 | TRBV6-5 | TGTGCCAGCAGTTACGGGGCTGAGGCGCAGGGCTGGTATTTT | CASSYGAEAQGWYF
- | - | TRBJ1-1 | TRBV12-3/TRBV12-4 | TGTGCCAGCAGTACGGGGGGGCTTGGTGAAGCTTTCTTT | CASSTGGLGEAFF